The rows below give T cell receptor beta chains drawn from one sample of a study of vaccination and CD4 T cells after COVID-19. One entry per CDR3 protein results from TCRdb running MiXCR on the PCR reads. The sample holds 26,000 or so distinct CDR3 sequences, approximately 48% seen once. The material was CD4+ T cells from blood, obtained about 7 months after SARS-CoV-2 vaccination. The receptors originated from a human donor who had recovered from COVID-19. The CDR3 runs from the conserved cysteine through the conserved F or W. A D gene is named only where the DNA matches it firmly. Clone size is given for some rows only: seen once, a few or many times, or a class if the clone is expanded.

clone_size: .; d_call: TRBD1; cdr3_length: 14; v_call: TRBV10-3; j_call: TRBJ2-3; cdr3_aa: CASGPGQGPDTQYF; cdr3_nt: TGTGCCTCGGGACCGGGACAGGGACCAGATACGCAGTATTTT
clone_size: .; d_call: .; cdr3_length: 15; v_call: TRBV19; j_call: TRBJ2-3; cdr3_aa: CASSDTGSSTDTRYF; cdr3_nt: TGTGCCAGTAGTGATACAGGGTCTAGCACAGATACGCGGTATTTT
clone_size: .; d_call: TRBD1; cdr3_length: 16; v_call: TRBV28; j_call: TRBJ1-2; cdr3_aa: CASTRTGGVDGYGYTF; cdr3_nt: TGTGCCAGCACCCGGACAGGGGGCGTGGATGGCTATGGCTACACCTTC
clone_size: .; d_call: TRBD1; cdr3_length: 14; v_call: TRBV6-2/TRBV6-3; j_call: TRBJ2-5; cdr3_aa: CASSNTGVLETQYF; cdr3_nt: TGTGCCAGCAGTAACACAGGGGTCTTAGAGACCCAGTACTTC
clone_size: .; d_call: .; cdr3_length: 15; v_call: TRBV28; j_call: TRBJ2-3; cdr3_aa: CASSPLAGSTDTQYF; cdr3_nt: TGTGCCAGCAGTCCCCTGGCGGGAAGCACAGATACGCAGTATTTT
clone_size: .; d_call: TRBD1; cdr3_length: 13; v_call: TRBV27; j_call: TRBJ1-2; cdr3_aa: CASRPQGAGGYTF; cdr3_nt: TGTGCCAGCAGACCACAGGGGGCGGGTGGCTACACCTTC
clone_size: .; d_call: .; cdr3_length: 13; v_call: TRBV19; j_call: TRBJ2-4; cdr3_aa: CASRELAQSIQYF; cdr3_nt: TGTGCCAGTAGGGAGCTAGCCCAAAGCATTCAGTACTTC
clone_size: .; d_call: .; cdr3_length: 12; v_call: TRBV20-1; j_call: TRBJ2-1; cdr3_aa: CSATSDYNEQFF; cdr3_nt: TGCAGTGCTACTAGCGACTACAATGAGCAGTTCTTC
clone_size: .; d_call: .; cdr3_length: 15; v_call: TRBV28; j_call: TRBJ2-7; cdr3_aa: CASTVTGRGTYEQYF; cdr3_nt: TGTGCCAGCACCGTGACAGGCAGGGGCACCTACGAGCAGTACTTC
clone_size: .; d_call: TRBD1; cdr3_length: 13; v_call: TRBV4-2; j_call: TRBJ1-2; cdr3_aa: CASSEQGIDGYTF; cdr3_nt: TGTGCCAGCAGCGAACAGGGGATTGATGGTTACACCTTC
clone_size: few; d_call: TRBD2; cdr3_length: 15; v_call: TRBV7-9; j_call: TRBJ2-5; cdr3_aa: CASSVLAGAGETQYF; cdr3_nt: TGTGCCAGCAGTGTACTAGCGGGGGCCGGAGAGACCCAGTACTTC
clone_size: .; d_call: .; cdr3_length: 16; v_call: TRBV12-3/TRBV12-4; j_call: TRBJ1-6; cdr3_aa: CASSRDGNRYNSPLHF; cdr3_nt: TGTGCCAGCAGTCGGGACGGTAACCGATATAATTCACCCCTCCACTTT
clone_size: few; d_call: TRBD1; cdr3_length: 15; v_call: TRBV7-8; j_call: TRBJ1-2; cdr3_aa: CASSRGTGGAYGYTF; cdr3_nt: TGTGCCAGCAGCCGAGGGACAGGGGGCGCCTATGGCTACACCTTC
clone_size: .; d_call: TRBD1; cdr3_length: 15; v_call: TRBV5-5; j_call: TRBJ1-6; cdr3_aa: CASSIRTGILSTLHF; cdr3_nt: TGTGCCAGCAGCATAAGGACAGGGATTCTCTCAACCCTCCACTTT
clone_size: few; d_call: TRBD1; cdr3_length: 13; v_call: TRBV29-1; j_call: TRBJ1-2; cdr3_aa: CSVLLQGVMGYTF; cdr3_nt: TGCAGCGTACTACTACAGGGGGTGATGGGCTACACCTTC
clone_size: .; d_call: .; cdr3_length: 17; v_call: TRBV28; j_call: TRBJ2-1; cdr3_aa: CASSSHPGPRHGNEQFF; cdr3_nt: TGTGCCAGCAGTTCTCATCCGGGACCCCGACATGGGAATGAGCAGTTCTTC
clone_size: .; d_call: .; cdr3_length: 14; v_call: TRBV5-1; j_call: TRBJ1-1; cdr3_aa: CASSSPSGNTEAFF; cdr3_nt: TGCGCCAGCAGCTCCCCCTCGGGTAACACTGAAGCTTTCTTT
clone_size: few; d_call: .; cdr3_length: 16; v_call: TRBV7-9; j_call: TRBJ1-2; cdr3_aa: CASSPLKGRFNYGYTF; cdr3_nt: TGTGCCAGCAGCCCACTGAAGGGACGTTTTAACTATGGCTACACCTTC
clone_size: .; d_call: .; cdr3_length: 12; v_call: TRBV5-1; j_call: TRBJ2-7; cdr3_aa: CASSSGTREQYF; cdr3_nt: TGCGCCAGCAGCTCAGGGACGCGGGAGCAGTACTTC
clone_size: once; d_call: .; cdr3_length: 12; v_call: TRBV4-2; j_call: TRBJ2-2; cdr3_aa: CASNSGTGELFF; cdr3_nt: TGTGCCAGCAACTCAGGGACCGGGGAGCTGTTTTTT
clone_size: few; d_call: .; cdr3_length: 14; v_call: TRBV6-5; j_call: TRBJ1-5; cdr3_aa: CASSYRGGNQPQHF; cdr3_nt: TGTGCCAGCAGTTACAGGGGTGGCAATCAGCCCCAGCATTTT
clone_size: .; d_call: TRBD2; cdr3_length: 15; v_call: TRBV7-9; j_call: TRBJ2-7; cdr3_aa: CASSLTSSGSYEQYF; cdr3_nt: TGTGCCAGCAGCTTAACATCTAGCGGATCCTACGAGCAGTACTTC
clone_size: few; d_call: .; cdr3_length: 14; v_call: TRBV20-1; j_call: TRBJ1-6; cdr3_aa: CSASITTRNSPLHF; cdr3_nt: TGCAGTGCTAGCATAACAACACGGAATTCACCCCTCCACTTT
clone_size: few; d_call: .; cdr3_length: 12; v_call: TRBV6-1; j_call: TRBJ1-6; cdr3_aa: CASSEAGSTLHF; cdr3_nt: TGTGCCAGCAGCGAAGCCGGTTCCACCCTCCACTTT
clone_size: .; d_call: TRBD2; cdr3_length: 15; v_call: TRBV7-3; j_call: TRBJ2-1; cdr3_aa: CASSPTSAIHHEQFF; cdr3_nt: TGTGCCAGCAGCCCTACTAGCGCCATACATCATGAGCAGTTCTTC
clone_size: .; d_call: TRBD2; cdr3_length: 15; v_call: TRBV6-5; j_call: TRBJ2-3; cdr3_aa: CASSSLAGLTDTQYF; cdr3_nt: TGTGCCAGCAGTTCACTAGCGGGCCTCACAGATACGCAGTATTTT
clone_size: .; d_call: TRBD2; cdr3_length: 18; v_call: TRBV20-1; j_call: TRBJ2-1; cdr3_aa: CSARDWTSGTTSGNEQFF; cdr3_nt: TGCAGTGCTAGAGACTGGACTAGCGGGACCACGAGTGGGAATGAGCAGTTCTTC
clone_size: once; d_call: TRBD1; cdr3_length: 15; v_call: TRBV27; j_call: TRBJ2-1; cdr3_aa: CASSSGQGSGNEQFF; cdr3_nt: TGTGCCAGCAGTAGTGGACAGGGATCTGGCAATGAGCAGTTCTTC
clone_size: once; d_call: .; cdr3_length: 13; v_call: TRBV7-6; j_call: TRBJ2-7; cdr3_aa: CASSLGAGDEQYF; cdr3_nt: TGTGCCAGCAGCTTAGGGGCGGGTGACGAGCAGTACTTC
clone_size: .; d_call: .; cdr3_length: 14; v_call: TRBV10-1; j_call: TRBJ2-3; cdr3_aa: CASSGTKDTDTQYF; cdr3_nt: TGCGCCAGCAGTGGGACCAAGGACACAGATACGCAGTATTTT
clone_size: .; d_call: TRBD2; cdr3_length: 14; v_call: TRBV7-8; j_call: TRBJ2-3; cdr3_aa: CASSGGAYTDTQYF; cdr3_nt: TGTGCCAGCTCGGGAGGTGCATACACAGATACGCAGTATTTT
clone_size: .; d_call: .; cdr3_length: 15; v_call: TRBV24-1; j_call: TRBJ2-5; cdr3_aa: CATSDPRTELETQYF; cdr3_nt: TGTGCCACCAGTGATCCCCGGACGGAGCTAGAGACCCAGTACTTC
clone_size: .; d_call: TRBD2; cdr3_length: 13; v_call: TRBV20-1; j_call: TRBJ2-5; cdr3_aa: CSASGRGQETQYF; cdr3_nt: TGCAGTGCTAGCGGGAGGGGGCAAGAGACCCAGTACTTC
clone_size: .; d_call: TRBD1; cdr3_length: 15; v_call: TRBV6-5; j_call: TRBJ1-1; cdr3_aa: CASSYSDRVGTEAFF; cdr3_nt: TGTGCCAGCAGTTACTCGGACAGGGTGGGCACTGAAGCTTTCTTT
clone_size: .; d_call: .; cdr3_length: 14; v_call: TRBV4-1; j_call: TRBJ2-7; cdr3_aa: CASSQGTGWYEQYF; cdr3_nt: TGCGCCAGCAGCCAGGGAACTGGGTGGTACGAGCAGTACTTC
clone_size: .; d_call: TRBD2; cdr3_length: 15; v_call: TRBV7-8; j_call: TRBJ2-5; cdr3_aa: CASSSDPGLRETQYF; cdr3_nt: TGTGCCAGCAGTTCTGATCCGGGACTACGAGAGACCCAGTACTTC
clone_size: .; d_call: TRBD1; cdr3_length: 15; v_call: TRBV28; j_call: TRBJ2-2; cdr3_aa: CASIQGTGWTGELFF; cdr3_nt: TGTGCCAGCATCCAGGGGACAGGGTGGACCGGGGAGCTGTTTTTT
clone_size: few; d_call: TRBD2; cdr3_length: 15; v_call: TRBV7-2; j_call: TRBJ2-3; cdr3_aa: CASSLAGGPTDTQYF; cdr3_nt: TGTGCCAGCAGCTTAGCGGGAGGGCCAACAGATACGCAGTATTTT